This T cell receptor (beta chain) stems from a study of T-cell reconstitution after alpha-beta-depleted transplantation in children. Overall study results and limits: T-cell counts and diversity at one year post-transplant came mainly from newly produced T cells. At around two months after transplant, the alpha-beta T cells were reportedly derived from several hundred expanded clones that came from non-depleted graft cells.

This clonotype occurred many times. Its antigen is unidentified. The V and J ends lost 3 bases and 4 bases respectively, with 16 bases between them. The CDR3 totals 16 residues. The germline V gene has CDR1 LGHNA and CDR2 YSLEER. It was with unique molecular identifiers that the TCRbeta library was prepared. TCRdb re-analysed the PCR reads in MiXCR, keeping a single row per CDR3 protein. This sample has about 200,000 distinct CDR3 sequences, with about 6% found just once. The TCR originated in a girl in the first two years of life with combined immunodeficiency, due to receive a stem cell transplant. Sequencing used PBMCs, obtained before TCRalphabeta/CD19-depleted stem cell transplant. The chain recombines TRBV4-3 with TRBJ2-1; perhaps TRBD2 as D (5 bases). In nucleotides, the CDR3 is TGCGCCAGCAGCCAGATACTAGGAGTCTTATACAATGAGCAGTTCTTC. This codes for CASSQILGVLYNEQFF.